Each of the 10 T cell receptor beta chains below was sequenced from the same sample in a study of metastatic and nonmetastatic thyroid tumors. Prior to thyroid surgery, none of the patients had received any treatment. TCRdb reprocessed the PCR reads via MiXCR. The sample lists over 40,000 clones, roughly an eighth occurring once. Sequencing was done on a sample of blood. These receptor sequences come from a female donor with papillary thyroid cancer or a benign thyroid nodule (not recorded which). Some clones in this sample may be carry-over from other donors' samples.

CDR3 nucleotides: TGTGCCAGCAGCAAAAGGGGCGGCGGGAGTGTTGATGAGCAGTTCTTC. Translated, it gives CASSKRGGGSVDEQFF. The chain carries TRBV11-2 and TRBJ2-1; 7 positions agree with TRBD2. Germline V gene sequence: CDR1 SGHAT, CDR2 FQNNGV. The J segment lost 8 bases and the V segment lost 5 bases, leaving 15 bases of the junction unmatched. The CDR3 sequence is 16 residues long.

The chain is built from TRBV20-1 and TRBJ1-1; no firm D call. Deletions cut 2 bases from V and 4 bases from J, with 17 bases between. The CDR3 totals 15 residues. Germline loops: CDR1 DFQATT, CDR2 SNEGSKA (reference sequence). CDR3 in amino acids: CSARFSVDLGTEAFF. The CDR3 DNA is TGCAGTGCTAGATTTTCGGTGGACTTAGGCACTGAAGCTTTCTTT.

V and J are TRBV11-1 and TRBJ1-3, with D unresolved. Germline-derived CDR1 and CDR2 are SGHAT and FQDESV (reference sequence). This CDR3 is 14 amino acids long. V was cut by 5 bases and J by 3 bases, with 11 bases left in between. Here the CDR3 reads CASSPSMSGNTIYF. CDR3 nucleotides: TGTGCCAGCAGCCCCTCGATGAGTGGAAACACCATATATTTT.

This clone was seen ten or more times. The chain combines TRBV29-1 with TRBJ2-3; unclear D gene. CDR3 length equals 11 residues. The germline V and J ends were trimmed by 5 bases and 0 bases, with 3 bases remaining between them. Germline CDR1 SQVTM, CDR2 ANQGSEA. CDR3 nucleotides: TGCAGCGTTAATAGCACAGATACGCAGTATTTT. The encoded protein is CSVNSTDTQYF.

In its sample, this clone was seen many times. This same CDR3 is encoded by further DNA sequences in the sample. This rearrangement joins TRBV7-2 to TRBJ1-1; TRBD1 matches at 7 bases. Trimming took 6 bases from V and 0 from J; bases not matched to a gene: 7. The CDR3 consists of 15 residues. The germline V gene has CDR1 SGHTA and CDR2 FQGNSA. CDR3 amino acids: CASRFSGTVNTEAFF. In nucleotides, the CDR3 is TGTGCCAGCAGATTCTCCGGGACAGTGAACACTGAAGCTTTCTTT.

Turning to this clone: It may be a read error: a sequence one base away is much more abundant. The rearrangement uses TRBV6-1 and TRBJ1-1; no firm D call. The CDR3 totals 14 residues. Per the germline V gene, CDR1 is MNHNS and CDR2 is SASEGT. CDR3 loop: CASRRGDMNAEAFF. The CDR3 nucleotides are TGTGCCAGCAGAAGAGGAGATATGAACGCTGAAGCTTTCTTT.

This clone was counted ten times or more. The chain carries TRBV11-2 and TRBJ2-4; D unclear. Deletions cut 0 bases from V and 1 base from J, with 10 bases between. CDR3 length: 16 residues. The V gene's germline CDR1 is SGHAT and CDR2 FQNNGV. CDR3 DNA: TGTGCCAGCAGCTTAGACGGGCTACAGGCCAAAAACATTCAGTACTTC. The encoded protein is CASSLDGLQAKNIQYF.

This clone has a count of ten or more. This may be a read error, as it is one base from a much larger clone. The V and J genes are TRBV5-1 and TRBJ1-2; D remains unclear. V lost 2 bases to trimming and J lost 7 bases, with 9 bases between them. Germline lookup yields CDR1 SGHRS and CDR2 YFSETQ. There are 12 residues in the CDR3. CDR3 sequence: CASSFRGGGYTF. DNA of the CDR3: TGCGCCAGCAGCTTTCGGGGAGGTGGCTACACCTTC. Together with reference TRBV5-1 and TRBJ1-2, the CDR3 gives the full variable domain: KAGVTQTPRYLIKTRGQQVTLSCSPISGHRSVSWYQQTPGQGLQFLFEYFSETQRNKGNFPGRFSGRQFSNSRSEMNVSTLELGDSALYLCASSFRGGGYTFGSGTRLTVV.

This clone showed up many times. J is TRBJ2-5 and V is TRBV6-1, with TRBD2 identical over 9 bases. The CDR3 spans 14 residues. Germline V gives CDR1 MNHNS, CDR2 SASEGT. V trimming: 6 bases; J trimming: 2 bases; junction bases outside the gene matches: 4. The CDR3 DNA reads as TGTGCCAGCAGACCCGGACTAGCGCAAGAGACCCAGTACTTC. This codes for CASRPGLAQETQYF.

V gene TRBV7-9 combines with J gene TRBJ1-1, with 10 bases lining up with TRBD1. The CDR3 has 15 amino acids. Germline V gene lookup returns CDR1 SEHNR and CDR2 FQNEAQ (reference sequence). After removal of 2 bases from V and 4 bases from J, the junction contained 4 bases not matched to a gene. As DNA, the CDR3 is TGTGCCAGCAGCTTAACCAGGACAGGGGGCACTGAAGCTTTCTTT. Protein sequence: CASSLTRTGGTEAFF.